This TCR beta chain was documented in a study of shared clonotypes between healthy human individuals. About the research overall: Donors, aged 18 to 49, were two women and three men. Notes on the study in general: Across a handful of donors, naive CD4 shared around 5.1%, naive CD8 under 4%, memory CD4 roughly 2.1%, memory CD8 under 0.5%. Depth of sequencing was expected to influence donor clonotype sharing.

The table lists this clone with a count of one. Its target is unknown. Several immunoSEQ plates received, in even portions, the genomic DNA of each subset. Here immunoSEQ multiplex PCR was the method, and the copy in TCRdb shows in-frame clones only, minus some. The sample records approximately 2.1 million clones, 80% to 95% being singletons. V lost 6 bases and J lost 3; bases outside the gene matches: 6. This CDR3 has 15 amino acids. CDR1 LNHDA and CDR2 SQIVND come from the germline V gene (reference sequence). The TCR originated in a man younger than 35 in good health. Some clones in this sample may be carry-over from other donors' samples. Sequencing was performed on naive CD4+ T cells from PBMCs. The subset was: CD45RA+ positively selected. The chain links TRBV19 to TRBJ2-7; 12 positions match TRBD2. The CDR3 DNA sequence: TGTGCCAGTAGACGGAAGGGACTAGCGGGCTACGAGCAGTACTTC. Protein: CASRRKGLAGYEQYF.